Listed here are 28 T cell receptor beta chains from one sample, sequenced in a study of OX40 agonist ivuxolimab in advanced cancers. Profiling relied on immunoSEQ multiplex PCR, and the TCRdb table lists in-frame clones only, not all of them. Altogether tens of thousands of clones are present, about 93% being singletons, with the ten largest covering 9.5% to 11%. Sequencing used CD4+ or CD8+ T cells sorted from blood, obtained in a trial of the OX40 agonist ivuxolimab. These receptors were taken from an adult with an advanced solid tumor such as melanoma, head and neck, liver or kidney cancer.

The V gene is TRBV4-3, the J gene TRBJ2-3; 7 nucleotides agree with TRBD2. This CDR3 spans 16 amino acids. Germline lookup yields CDR1 LGHNA and CDR2 YSLEER. V lost 2 bases to trimming and J lost 0 bases; unmatched junction nucleotides: 5. CDR3 bases: TGCGCCAGCAGCCAACCTAGCGGAACTAGCACAGATACGCAGTATTTT. This gives the protein CASSQPSGTSTDTQYF.

The rearrangement links TRBV23-1 to TRBJ2-7; D ambiguous. Being an ORF, TRBV23-1 has a function that is uncertain. V was clipped by 6 bases and J by 4 bases, with 7 bases between them. This CDR3 is 11 amino acids long. The CDR3 loop is CASSPSYEQYF. The CDR3 nucleotides read TGCGCCAGCAGCCCCTCTTACGAGCAGTACTTC.

The CDR3 DNA reads TGCGCCAGCAGCTGGACTAGCGGGAGTTCAAATGAGCAGTTCTTC. Protein: CASSWTSGSSNEQFF. J is TRBJ2-1 and V is TRBV5-1, with 13 bases identical to TRBD2. Germline loops: CDR1 SGHRS, CDR2 YFSETQ. The CDR3 is made up of 15 amino acids. After removal of 3 bases from V and 7 bases from J, the junction contained 4 bases not matched to a gene.

The chain recombines TRBV30 with TRBJ2-7; the D is unclear. Germline CDR1 is GTSNPN and CDR2 is SVGIG (reference sequence). This CDR3 region has 13 residues. Trimming pared 0 bases from V and 2 bases from J, leaving 8 bases between. For the CDR3, the DNA is TGTGCCTGGAGTGTCGGTGGCCCCTACGAGCAGTACTTC. This sequence encodes CAWSVGGPYEQYF. Combining the CDR3 with reference TRBV30 and TRBJ2-7 gives the whole variable domain SQTIHQWPATLVQPVGSPLSLECTVEGTSNPNLYWYRQAAGRGLQLLFYSVGIGQISSEVPQNLSASRPQDRQFILSSKKLLLSDSGFYLCAWSVGGPYEQYFGPGTRLTVT.

This chain links TRBV9 with TRBJ1-4; D is unresolved. Germline V gives CDR1 SGDLS, CDR2 YYNGEE. The CDR3 spans 14 residues. Trimming removed 4 bases at V and 5 bases at J, with 12 bases between. Here the CDR3 reads CASSSRGLNEKLFF. For the CDR3, the DNA is TGTGCCAGCAGCTCCCGTGGTTTGAATGAAAAACTGTTTTTT.

The rearrangement joins TRBV13 to TRBJ2-3; 8 nucleotides agree with TRBD2. J lost 4 bases, V lost 5 bases, and 14 bases had no gene match. Looked up from germline, CDR1 is PRHDT and CDR2 is FYEKMQ (reference sequence). This CDR3 is built from 17 residues. CDR3: CASSTLTSAPVPDTQYF. CDR3 coding DNA: TGTGCCAGCAGCACCTTGACTAGCGCCCCTGTCCCAGATACGCAGTATTTT.

The V and J genes are TRBV10-3 and TRBJ2-5, with D unresolved. Germline V lookup: CDR1 ENHRY, CDR2 SYGVKD. Trimming shortened V by 8 bases and J by 0 bases, and 4 bases separated the two germline ends. The CDR3 loop spans 11 amino acids. The CDR3, as DNA: TGTGCCATCCGGGACCAAGAGACCCAGTACTTC. It yields the protein CAIRDQETQYF.

The chain carries TRBV9 and TRBJ1-1; no firm D call. This CDR3 contains 11 residues. Trimming left V 5 bases short and J 7 bases short, with 9 bases between. Germline CDR1 and CDR2: SGDLS and YYNGEE. CDR3 nucleotides: TGTGCCAGCAGTAATGGTAATGAAGCTTTCTTT. Its protein is CASSNGNEAFF.

This sequence joins TRBV27 and TRBJ2-1; no definite D call. Trimming left V 3 bases short and J 4 bases short, with 10 bases between. The length of the CDR3 is 14 residues. Looked up from germline, CDR1 is MNHEY and CDR2 is SMNVEV (reference sequence). CDR3 residues: CASSFSTLYNEQFF. The CDR3 region has the DNA TGTGCCAGCAGTTTCTCCACTTTATACAATGAGCAGTTCTTC.

This clone was picked up one time. The genes are TRBV9 and TRBJ2-7; D is uncertain. This CDR3 spans 13 amino acids. Germline V gene lookup returns CDR1 SGDLS and CDR2 YYNGEE. V was pared by 0 bases and J by 3 bases, with 7 bases between. The DNA of the CDR3 is TGTGCCAGCAGCGTAGCTACGGACTACGAGCAGTACTTC. Translated: CASSVATDYEQYF.

This chain joins TRBV27 and TRBJ1-1; 7 bases match TRBD1. The CDR3 extends over 13 amino acids. Germline trimming cut 6 bases from V and 7 bases from J; bases unmatched to any gene: 8. The germline V gene has CDR1 MNHEY and CDR2 SMNVEV (reference sequence). In DNA form, the CDR3 reads TGTGCCAGCAGAACGGGGACAGTTAATGAAGCTTTCTTT. Translating gives CASRTGTVNEAFF.

This clone was detected only once. This chain connects TRBV6-5 to TRBJ1-4, with TRBD1 matching 8 bases. The V gene's germline CDR1 is MNHEY and CDR2 SVGAGI. The CDR3 spans 15 residues. Trimming at V came to 4 bases and at J to 5 bases, leaving 6 bases not matched to a gene. CDR3 in amino acids: CASSSKDRENEKLFF. In DNA, the CDR3 is TGTGCCAGCAGTTCAAAGGACAGGGAAAATGAAAAACTGTTTTTT.

This chain uses TRBV5-8 with TRBJ2-7, with D uncertain. There are 12 residues in the CDR3. The V and J ends lost 3 bases and 2 bases respectively, with 6 bases between them. Germline loops: CDR1 SGHTS, CDR2 YDEGEE. The CDR3 DNA reads TGTGCCAGCAGCTCCAAGGCCTACGAGCAGTACTTC. Protein product: CASSSKAYEQYF.

There are a few counts of this clone. The V gene is TRBV19, the J gene TRBJ2-1; D gene uncertain. The CDR3 extends over 12 amino acids. Trimming left V 3 bases short and J 5 bases short, with 5 bases between. Per germline, CDR1 LNHDA and CDR2 SQIVND (reference sequence). The CDR3 reads CASSIGHNEQFF. CDR3 in DNA: TGTGCCAGTAGTATCGGCCACAATGAGCAGTTCTTC.

The V gene is TRBV25-1, the J gene TRBJ1-2; a weak D match, TRBD1 (5 bases). Germline-derived CDR1 and CDR2 are MGHDK and SYGVNS. This CDR3 spans 17 amino acids. Trimming removed 6 bases from V and 2 bases from J, with 22 bases in between. CDR3 residues: CASRGGVNRRDNYGYTF. The CDR3 DNA reads TGTGCCAGCAGGGGGGGGGTCAATCGCAGGGACAACTATGGCTACACCTTC.

The V and J genes are TRBV7-9 and TRBJ2-2; D is uncertain. Trimming removed 1 base from V and 5 bases from J, with 2 bases in between. In germline, CDR1 is SEHNR, CDR2 FQNEAQ (reference sequence). This CDR3 comprises 12 residues. CDR3 bases: TGTGCCAGCAGCTTAGGTACCGGGGAGCTGTTTTTT. This translates into CASSLGTGELFF.

The J gene is TRBJ2-1, the V gene TRBV27; weak D call: TRBD1 (5 bases). CDR1 and CDR2 from the germline V gene are MNHEY and SMNVEV (reference sequence). The CDR3 extends over 12 amino acids. Trimming stripped 5 bases from V and 3 bases from J, with 5 bases between. DNA for the CDR3: TGTGCCAGCAGTGACAGCTACAATGAGCAGTTCTTC. This encodes CASSDSYNEQFF.

V gene TRBV6-6 combines with J gene TRBJ2-1; 8 bases fit TRBD2. CDR1 and CDR2 (germline): MNHNY, SVGAGI (reference sequence). With 6 bases clipped from V and 8 bases from J, the junction kept 3 bases outside the gene matches. The CDR3 runs to 12 residues. The DNA of the CDR3 is TGTGCCAGCAGCCCGGGGGGGGATGAGCAGTTCTTC. Translating it yields CASSPGGDEQFF.

This chain links TRBV2 with TRBJ2-5, with D perhaps matching TRBD1 (7 bases). Germline CDR1 is SNHLY and CDR2 is FYNNEI. V was shortened by 0 bases and J by 4 bases, with 12 bases between the two germline ends. There are 15 residues in the CDR3. The CDR3 here is CASSEAGRGAETQYF. The DNA for the CDR3 is TGTGCCAGCAGTGAAGCGGGCAGGGGGGCAGAGACCCAGTACTTC. The full variable domain, in which reference TRBV2 and TRBJ2-5 provide the parts outside the CDR3, is EPEVTQTPSHQVTQMGQEVILRCVPISNHLYFYWYRQILGQKVEFLVSFYNNEISEKSEIFDDQFSVERPDGSNFTLKIRSTKLEDSAMYFCASSEAGRGAETQYFGPGTRLLVL.

The CDR3: CAISGTSGNTGELFF. As DNA, the CDR3 is TGTGCCATCAGTGGGACTAGCGGAAACACCGGGGAGCTGTTTTTT. The genes are TRBV10-3 and TRBJ2-2; TRBD2 matches at 10 bases. Germline V gene data show CDR1 as ENHRY and CDR2 as SYGVKD. V dropped 4 bases and J dropped 2; count of bases not matched to a gene: 1. The CDR3 is 15 amino acids.

V is TRBV29-1 and J is TRBJ1-2; no reliable D call. V dropped 4 bases and J dropped 5 bases, with 8 bases sitting between them. This CDR3 is built from 11 residues. CDR1 SQVTM and CDR2 ANQGSEA come from the germline V gene. The CDR3 is CSVAEDYGYTF. CDR3 in DNA: TGCAGCGTTGCGGAGGATTATGGCTACACCTTC.

This clone came up once. The V gene is TRBV2, the J gene TRBJ2-2, with 16 bases lining up with TRBD2. Germline lookup yields CDR1 SNHLY and CDR2 FYNNEI. Germline trimming cut 7 bases from V and 7 bases from J; bases unmatched to any gene: 9. The CDR3 has 17 amino acids. CDR3 sequence: CASKGLAGGPKVGELFF. The CDR3 DNA follows: TGTGCCAGCAAGGGACTAGCGGGAGGGCCGAAGGTCGGGGAGCTGTTTTTT.

The V gene is TRBV7-9, the J gene TRBJ1-4; TRBD1 might be the D (6 bases). The CDR3 is 19 amino acids. The V gene's germline CDR1 is SEHNR and CDR2 FQNEAQ (reference sequence). Trimming removed 4 bases at V and 0 bases at J, with 21 bases between. The CDR3 DNA reads TGTGCCAGCAGCTCCCCCCGCACAGGGAGTGGGGCAACTAATGAAAAACTGTTTTTT. Its translation is CASSSPRTGSGATNEKLFF.

As concerns this clone: Sequence at one end of the junction differs from germline and may be a read error. The gene calls are TRBV5-4 and TRBJ1-1; the D gene is possibly TRBD1 (5 bases). The CDR3 is 12 amino acids. The germline V gene has CDR1 SGHNT and CDR2 YYREEE (reference sequence). This chain's CDR3 is CASSLWGGGGVF. As DNA, the CDR3 is TGTGCCAGCAGCTTGTGGGGGGGTGGGGGTGTCTTT.

This sequence joins TRBV5-1 and TRBJ2-1; TRBD1 is a possible D gene (5 bases). Trimming removed 2 bases at V and 8 bases at J, with 17 bases between. The CDR3 is made up of 15 amino acids. Germline V gene lookup returns CDR1 SGHRS and CDR2 YFSETQ. The CDR3 sequence: CASSFERGTFDEQFF. In DNA form, the CDR3 reads TGCGCCAGCAGCTTTGAAAGGGGAACGTTTGATGAGCAGTTCTTC.

V gene TRBV6-1 combines with J gene TRBJ2-1; 8 bases fit TRBD2. This CDR3 has 15 residues. Germline V CDR1 and CDR2: MNHNS, SASEGT. Trimming took 6 bases from V and 2 from J; bases not matched to a gene: 6. The CDR3 is CASRSTSATYNEQFF. The CDR3 nucleotides read TGTGCCAGCAGATCGACTAGCGCAACCTACAATGAGCAGTTCTTC.

The CDR3 region has the DNA TGTGCCAGCAGCCGTAAACTGACGGTGAACACTGAAGCTTTCTTT. The encoded protein is CASSRKLTVNTEAFF. The J gene is TRBJ1-1, the V gene TRBV5-6; D unresolved. The germline gives CDR1 SGHDT, CDR2 YYEEEE. The CDR3 has 15 amino acids. Between the trimmed V and J ends, which lost 4 bases and 0 bases, there was a span of 13 bases.

V is TRBV5-1 and J is TRBJ2-7; D possibly uses TRBD1 or TRBD2 (5 bases each). The V end lost 4 bases, the J end lost 4 bases, and 15 bases lay between the germline ends. Germline V gives CDR1 SGHRS, CDR2 YFSETQ. The CDR3 covers 14 residues. The CDR3 coding sequence is TGCGCCAGCAGCCAGGGACCGGAAGGTTACGAGCAGTACTTC. Its protein product is CASSQGPEGYEQYF.